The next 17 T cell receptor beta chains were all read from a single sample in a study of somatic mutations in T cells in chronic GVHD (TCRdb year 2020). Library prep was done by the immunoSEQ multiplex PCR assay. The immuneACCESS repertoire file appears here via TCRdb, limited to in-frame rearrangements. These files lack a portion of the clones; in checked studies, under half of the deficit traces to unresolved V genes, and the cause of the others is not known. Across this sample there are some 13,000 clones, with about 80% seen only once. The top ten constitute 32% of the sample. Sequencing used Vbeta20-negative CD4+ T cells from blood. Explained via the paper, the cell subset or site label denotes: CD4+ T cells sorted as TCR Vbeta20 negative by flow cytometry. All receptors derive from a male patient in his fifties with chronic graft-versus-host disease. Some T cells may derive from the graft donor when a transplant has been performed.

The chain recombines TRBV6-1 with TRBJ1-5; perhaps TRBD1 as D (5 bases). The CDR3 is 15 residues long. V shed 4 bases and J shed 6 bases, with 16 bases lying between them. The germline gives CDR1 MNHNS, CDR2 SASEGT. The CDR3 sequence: CASSVGALRGQPQHF. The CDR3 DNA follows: TGTGCCAGCAGTGTAGGGGCCCTTAGGGGTCAGCCCCAGCATTTT.

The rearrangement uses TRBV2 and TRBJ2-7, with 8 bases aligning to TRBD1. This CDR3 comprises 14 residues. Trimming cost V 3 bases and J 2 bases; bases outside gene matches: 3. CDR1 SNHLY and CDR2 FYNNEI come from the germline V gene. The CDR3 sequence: CASSEDREAYEQYF. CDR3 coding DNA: TGTGCCAGCAGTGAGGACAGGGAGGCCTACGAGCAGTACTTC.

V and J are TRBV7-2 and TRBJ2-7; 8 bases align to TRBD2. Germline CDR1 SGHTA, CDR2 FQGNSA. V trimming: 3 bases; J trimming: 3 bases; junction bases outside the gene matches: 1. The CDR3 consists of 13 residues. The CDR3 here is CASSFTSGYEQYF. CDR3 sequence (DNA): TGTGCCAGCAGCTTCACTAGCGGCTACGAGCAGTACTTC.

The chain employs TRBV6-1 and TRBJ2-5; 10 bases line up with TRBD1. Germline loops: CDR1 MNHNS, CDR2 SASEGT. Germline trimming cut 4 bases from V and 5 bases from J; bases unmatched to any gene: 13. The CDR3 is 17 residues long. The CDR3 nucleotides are TGTGCCAGCAGTGTAAACTTACCCGGGACAGGGGAGGAGACCCAGTACTTC. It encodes CASSVNLPGTGEETQYF.

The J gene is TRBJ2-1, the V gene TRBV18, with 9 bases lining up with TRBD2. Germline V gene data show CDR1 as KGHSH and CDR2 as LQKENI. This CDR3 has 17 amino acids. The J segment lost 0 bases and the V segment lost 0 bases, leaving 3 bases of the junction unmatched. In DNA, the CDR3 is TGTGCCAGCTCACCACCTAGCGGGGGAGGCTCCTACAATGAGCAGTTCTTC. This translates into CASSPPSGGGSYNEQFF.

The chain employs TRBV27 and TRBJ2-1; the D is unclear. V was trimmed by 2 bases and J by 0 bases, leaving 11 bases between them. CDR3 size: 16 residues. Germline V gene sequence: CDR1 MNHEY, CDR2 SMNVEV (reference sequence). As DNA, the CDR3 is TGTGCCAGCAGTTTAATTAGTGCTTACTCCTACAATGAGCAGTTCTTC. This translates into CASSLISAYSYNEQFF.

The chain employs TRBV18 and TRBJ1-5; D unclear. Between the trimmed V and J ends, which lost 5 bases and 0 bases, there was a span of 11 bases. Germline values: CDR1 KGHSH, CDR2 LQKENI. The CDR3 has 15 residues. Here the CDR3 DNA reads TGTGCCAGCTCAGGGCCCGGGGATAGCAATCAGCCCCAGCATTTT. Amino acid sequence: CASSGPGDSNQPQHF.

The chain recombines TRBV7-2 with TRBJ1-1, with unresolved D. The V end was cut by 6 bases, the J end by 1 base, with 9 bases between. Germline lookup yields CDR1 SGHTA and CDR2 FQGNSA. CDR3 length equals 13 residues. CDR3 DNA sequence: TGTGCCAGCAGGCTTACATGGAACACTGAAGCTTTCTTT. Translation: CASRLTWNTEAFF.

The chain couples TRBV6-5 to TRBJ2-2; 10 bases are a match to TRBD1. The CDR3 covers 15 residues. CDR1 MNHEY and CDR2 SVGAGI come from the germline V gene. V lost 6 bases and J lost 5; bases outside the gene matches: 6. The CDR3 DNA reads TGTGCCAGCAGAGCCGTGGGACAGGGGACCGGGGAGCTGTTTTTT. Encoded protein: CASRAVGQGTGELFF.

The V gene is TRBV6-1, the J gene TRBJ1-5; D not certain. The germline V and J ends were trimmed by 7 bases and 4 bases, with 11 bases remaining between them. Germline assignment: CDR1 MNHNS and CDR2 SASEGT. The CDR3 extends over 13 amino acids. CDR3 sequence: CASTGERNQPQHF. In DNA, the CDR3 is TGTGCCAGCACGGGAGAAAGGAATCAGCCCCAGCATTTT.

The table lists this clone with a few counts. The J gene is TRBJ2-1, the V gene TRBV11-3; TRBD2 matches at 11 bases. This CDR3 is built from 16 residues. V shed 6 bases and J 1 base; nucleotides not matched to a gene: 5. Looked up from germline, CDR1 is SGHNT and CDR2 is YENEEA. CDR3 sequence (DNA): TGTGCCAGCAGTTCCGGGACTAGCGGTTCCTACAATGAGCAGTTCTTC. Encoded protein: CASSSGTSGSYNEQFF.

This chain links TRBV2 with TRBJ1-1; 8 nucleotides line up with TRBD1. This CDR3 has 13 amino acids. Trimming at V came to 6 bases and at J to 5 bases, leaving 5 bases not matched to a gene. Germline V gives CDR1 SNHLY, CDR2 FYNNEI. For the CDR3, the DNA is TGTGCCAGCAGCATAACAGGGGGGACTGAAGCTTTCTTT. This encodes CASSITGGTEAFF.

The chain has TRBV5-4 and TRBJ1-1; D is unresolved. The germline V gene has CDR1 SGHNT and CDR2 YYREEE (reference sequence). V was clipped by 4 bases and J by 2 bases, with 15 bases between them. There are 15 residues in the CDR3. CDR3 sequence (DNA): TGTGCCAGCAGCCCAGTGGCGGTGGTAAACACTGAAGCTTTCTTT. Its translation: CASSPVAVVNTEAFF.

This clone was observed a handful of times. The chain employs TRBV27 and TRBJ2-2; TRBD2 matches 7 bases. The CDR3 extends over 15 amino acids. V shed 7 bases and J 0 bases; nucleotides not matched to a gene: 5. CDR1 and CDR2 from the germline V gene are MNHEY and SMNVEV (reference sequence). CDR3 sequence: CASILAVTNTGELFF. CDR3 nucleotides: TGTGCCAGCATCCTAGCGGTAACGAACACCGGGGAGCTGTTTTTT.

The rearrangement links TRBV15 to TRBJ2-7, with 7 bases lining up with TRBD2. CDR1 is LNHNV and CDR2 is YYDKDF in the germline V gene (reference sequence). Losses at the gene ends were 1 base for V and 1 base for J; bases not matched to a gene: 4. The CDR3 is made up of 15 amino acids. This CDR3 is CATSRGGRESYEQYF. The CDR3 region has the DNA TGTGCCACCAGCAGAGGTGGGAGGGAATCCTACGAGCAGTACTTC. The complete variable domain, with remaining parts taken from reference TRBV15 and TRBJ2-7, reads DAMVIQNPRYQVTQFGKPVTLSCSQTLNHNVMYWYQQKSSQAPKLLFHYYDKDFNNEADTPDNFQSRRPNTSFCFLDIRSPGLGDTAMYLCATSRGGRESYEQYFGPGTRLTVT.

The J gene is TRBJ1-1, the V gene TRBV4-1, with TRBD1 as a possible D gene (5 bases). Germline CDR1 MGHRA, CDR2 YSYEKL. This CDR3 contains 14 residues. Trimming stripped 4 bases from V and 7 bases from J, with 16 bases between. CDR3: CASSPTLAGFEAFF. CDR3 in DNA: TGCGCCAGCAGCCCCACCTTAGCAGGGTTTGAAGCTTTCTTT.

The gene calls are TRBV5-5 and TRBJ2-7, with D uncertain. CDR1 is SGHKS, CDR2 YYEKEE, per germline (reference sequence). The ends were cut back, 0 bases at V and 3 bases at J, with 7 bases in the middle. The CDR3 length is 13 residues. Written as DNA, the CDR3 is TGTGCCAGCAGCTTGGCCTTTAACTACGAGCAGTACTTC. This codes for CASSLAFNYEQYF.